This T cell receptor beta chain was observed in a study of cytomegalovirus exposure and HLA in healthy donors. Study-wide results and limits: As confirmed in vitro, a few CMV-associated chains were specific for CMV antigens. A later analysis reportedly found that, within productive TCRs, an Asian-associated ancestry cluster had fewer N-insertions than the mean observed across the approximately 700 donors.

This clone occurred a few times. Its cognate antigen is unknown. Germline V CDR1 and CDR2: MNHNS, SASEGT. V lost 2 bases to trimming and J lost 3 bases, with 12 bases between them. This CDR3 has 15 amino acids. PCR involved 60 Vbeta and 13 Jbeta primers. The assay was immunoSEQ multiplex PCR, and TCRdb's table has in-frame clones only and misses some. The sample yields 250,000 to 350,000 clones, 70% to 90% seen once. The receptor comes from a man aged 40-49 years in good health and CMV-seropositive. Sequencing was done on a sample of PBMCs. This chain joins TRBV6-1 and TRBJ2-3; D possibly corresponds to TRBD1 (6 bases). Written as DNA, the CDR3 is TGTGCCAGCAGTGAAAGGGACGGGACAACAGATACGCAGTATTTT. Residues: CASSERDGTTDTQYF.